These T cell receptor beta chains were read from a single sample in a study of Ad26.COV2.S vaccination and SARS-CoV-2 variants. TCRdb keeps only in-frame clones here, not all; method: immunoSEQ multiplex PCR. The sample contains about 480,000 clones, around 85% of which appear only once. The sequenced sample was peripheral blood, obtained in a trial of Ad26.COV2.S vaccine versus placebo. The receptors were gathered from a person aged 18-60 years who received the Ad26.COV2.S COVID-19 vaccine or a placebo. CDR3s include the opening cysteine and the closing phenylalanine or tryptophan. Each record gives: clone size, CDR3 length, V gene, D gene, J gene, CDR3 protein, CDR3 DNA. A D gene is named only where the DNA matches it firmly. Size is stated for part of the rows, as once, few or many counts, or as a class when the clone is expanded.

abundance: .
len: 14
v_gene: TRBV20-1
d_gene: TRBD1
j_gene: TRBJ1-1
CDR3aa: CSASHRGLNTEAFF
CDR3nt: TGCAGTGCTAGTCACAGGGGATTGAACACTGAAGCTTTCTTT

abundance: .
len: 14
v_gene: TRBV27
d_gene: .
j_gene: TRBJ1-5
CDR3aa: CASSLWGRNQPQHF
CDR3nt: TGTGCCAGCAGTTTATGGGGTAGAAATCAGCCCCAGCATTTT

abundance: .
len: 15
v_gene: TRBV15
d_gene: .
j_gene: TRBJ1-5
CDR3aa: CATSRGDPLIQPQHF
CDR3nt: TGTGCCACCAGCAGAGGGGACCCATTAATCCAGCCCCAGCATTTT

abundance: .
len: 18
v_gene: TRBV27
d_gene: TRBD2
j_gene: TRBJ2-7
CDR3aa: CASSPRRPLAVGRHEQYF
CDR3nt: TGTGCCAGCAGCCCCCGACGACCACTAGCGGTTGGACGGCACGAGCAGTACTTC

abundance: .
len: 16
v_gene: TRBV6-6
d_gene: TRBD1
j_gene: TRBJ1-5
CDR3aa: CASSLRQGARNQPQHF
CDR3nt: TGTGCCAGCAGTTTGCGACAGGGGGCCCGCAATCAGCCCCAGCATTTT

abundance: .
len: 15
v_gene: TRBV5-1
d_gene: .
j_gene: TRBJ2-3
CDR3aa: CASSSVGIQLDTQYF
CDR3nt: TGCGCCAGCAGCAGCGTTGGGATTCAATTGGATACGCAGTATTTT

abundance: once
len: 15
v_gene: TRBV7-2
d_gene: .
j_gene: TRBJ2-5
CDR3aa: CASSSDGRPQETQYF
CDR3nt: TGTGCCAGCAGCTCTGACGGACGCCCCCAAGAGACCCAGTACTTC

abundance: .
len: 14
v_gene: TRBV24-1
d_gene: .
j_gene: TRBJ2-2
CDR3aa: CATSSRVYAGELFF
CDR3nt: TGTGCCACCAGTAGTCGAGTCTATGCCGGGGAGCTGTTTTTT

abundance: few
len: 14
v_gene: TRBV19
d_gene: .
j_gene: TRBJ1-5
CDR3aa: CASRTNRAHEPQHF
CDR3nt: TGTGCCAGTAGGACTAACCGAGCCCACGAGCCCCAGCATTTT

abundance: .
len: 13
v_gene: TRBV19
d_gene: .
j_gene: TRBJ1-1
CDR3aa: CASSPGWNTEAFF
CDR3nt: TGTGCCAGTTCCCCGGGTTGGAACACTGAAGCTTTCTTT

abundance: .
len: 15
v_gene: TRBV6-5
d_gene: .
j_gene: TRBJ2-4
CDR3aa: CAADSGTLSKNIQYF
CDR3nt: TGTGCCGCCGACTCCGGGACACTTTCCAAAAACATTCAGTACTTC

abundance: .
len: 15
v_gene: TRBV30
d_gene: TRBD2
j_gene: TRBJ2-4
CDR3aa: CAWSTNSGGQNIQYF
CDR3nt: TGTGCCTGGAGTACCAACTCGGGGGGGCAAAACATTCAGTACTTC